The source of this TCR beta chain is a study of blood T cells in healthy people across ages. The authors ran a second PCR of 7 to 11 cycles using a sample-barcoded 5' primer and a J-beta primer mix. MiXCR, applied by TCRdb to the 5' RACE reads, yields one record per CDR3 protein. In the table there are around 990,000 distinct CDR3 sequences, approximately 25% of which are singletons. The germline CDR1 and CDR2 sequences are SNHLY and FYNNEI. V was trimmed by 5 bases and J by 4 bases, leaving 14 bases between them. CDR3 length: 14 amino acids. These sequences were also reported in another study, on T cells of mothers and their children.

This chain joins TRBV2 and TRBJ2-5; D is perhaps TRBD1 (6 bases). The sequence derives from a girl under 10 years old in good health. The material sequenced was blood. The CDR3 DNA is TGTGCCAGCAGTAGGCAGGGGTTGGGAGAGACCCAGTACTTC. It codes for CASSRQGLGETQYF.